Listed here are 2 T cell receptor beta chains from one sample, sequenced in a study of blood T cell repertoires in COVID-19. Profiling relied on immunoSEQ multiplex PCR, and the TCRdb table lists in-frame clones only, not all of them. The sample yields about 370,000 clones, around 90% seen once. What was sequenced was peripheral blood. These receptors were taken from a woman aged 25 to 39 with COVID-19, enrolled during active disease.

In DNA form, the CDR3 reads TGTGCCATCAGTGAGTCGGGACAGGGGGCTCAGCCCCAGCATTTT. Its translation is CAISESGQGAQPQHF. This chain uses TRBV10-3 with TRBJ1-5, with 12 nucleotides matching TRBD1. After removal of 0 bases from V and 6 bases from J, the junction contained 0 bases not matched to a gene. Germline CDR1 is ENHRY and CDR2 is SYGVKD. This CDR3 spans 15 amino acids.

The V and J genes are TRBV7-6 and TRBJ2-5; D possibly corresponds to TRBD1 (7 bases). Germline assignment: CDR1 SGHVS and CDR2 FNYEAQ. This CDR3 contains 18 residues. V was trimmed by 3 bases and J by 5 bases, leaving 25 bases between them. The CDR3, as DNA: TGTGCCAGCAGCTTCCTAAACAAACCCTCGACAGGGAGGGAGACCCAGTACTTC. It is translated as CASSFLNKPSTGRETQYF.